This passage covers 25 T cell receptor beta chains from one sample sequenced in a study of blood T cell repertoires in COVID-19. Sequencing was performed with immunoSEQ multiplex PCR; in TCRdb, only in-frame clones are kept and a portion is missing. Of over 120,000 clones listed, about 80% are singletons. Sequencing was done on a sample of peripheral blood. Source of these receptors: an elderly woman with acute or convalescent COVID-19.

The CDR3 DNA reads as TGCGCCAGCAGCCAAGGAGTCGGCACCATATATTTT. It codes for CASSQGVGTIYF. The V call is TRBV4-3, the J call TRBJ1-3; D gene uncertain. Germline V gene data show CDR1 as LGHNA and CDR2 as YSLEER. V shed 1 base and J shed 9 bases, with 7 bases lying between them. The length of the CDR3 is 12 residues.

In this sample, this clone turned up a few times. The chain couples TRBV2 to TRBJ1-2; D gene ambiguous. V was clipped by 7 bases and J by 8 bases, with 17 bases between them. The germline V gene encodes CDR1 SNHLY and CDR2 FYNNEI. The CDR3 contains 13 residues. DNA for the CDR3: TGTGCCAGCACCGATCGGAGGGAAGGAGGCTACACCTTC. The encoded protein is CASTDRREGGYTF. Combining the CDR3 with reference TRBV2 and TRBJ1-2 gives the whole variable domain EPEVTQTPSHQVTQMGQEVILRCVPISNHLYFYWYRQILGQKVEFLVSFYNNEISEKSEIFDDQFSVERPDGSNFTLKIRSTKLEDSAMYFCASTDRREGGYTFGSGTRLTVV.

This clone is a singleton in its sample. This chain connects TRBV7-6 to TRBJ1-3; weak D call: TRBD1 (5 bases). Germline values: CDR1 SGHVS, CDR2 FNYEAQ. The CDR3 runs 16 residues. Trimming cost V 1 base and J 4 bases, with 14 bases left between them. CDR3 bases: TGTGCCAGCAGCTTAGGTCTCGCAGGGCAAGGAAACACCATATATTTT. Protein sequence: CASSLGLAGQGNTIYF.

V gene TRBV27 combines with J gene TRBJ1-5; unclear D gene. Looked up from germline, CDR1 is MNHEY and CDR2 is SMNVEV (reference sequence). Trimming took 3 bases from V and 8 from J, leaving 23 bases between them. The CDR3 runs 17 residues. CDR3 sequence reads: CASSLLSTEGALEPQHF. Here the CDR3 DNA reads TGTGCCAGCAGTTTGCTGAGCACGGAGGGAGCATTAGAGCCCCAGCATTTT.

This clone was seen only a few times. The rearrangement links TRBV19 to TRBJ1-5, with TRBD1 matching over 8 bases. Losses at the gene ends were 9 bases for V and 6 bases for J; bases not matched to a gene: 10. This CDR3 has 14 residues. The germline gives CDR1 LNHDA, CDR2 SQIVND (reference sequence). CDR3 sequence reads: CASKDRGVVQPQHF. The CDR3 DNA is TGTGCCAGCAAAGACAGGGGTGTCGTTCAGCCCCAGCATTTT.

The rearrangement uses TRBV12-3 or TRBV12-4 and TRBJ2-3, with a possible D match to TRBD2 (5 bases). CDR3 length: 13 residues. V was pared by 8 bases and J by 1 base, with 10 bases between. This CDR3 reads CASGGRGTDTQYF. CDR3 DNA: TGTGCCAGCGGAGGACGGGGCACAGATACGCAGTATTTT.

The V call is TRBV15, the J call TRBJ1-4; D remains ambiguous. V shed 0 bases and J shed 4 bases, with 9 bases lying between them. CDR3 length: 15 amino acids. Per germline, CDR1 LNHNV and CDR2 YYDKDF (reference sequence). The CDR3 sequence: CATSRDVSNNEKLFF. CDR3 DNA: TGTGCCACCAGCAGAGATGTGTCCAATAATGAAAAACTGTTTTTT.

There are many counts of this clone. CDR3 nucleotides: TGTGCCACCAGTCCCCCTGGAGACAATCAGCCCCAGCATTTT. The encoded protein is CATSPPGDNQPQHF. The J gene is TRBJ1-5, the V gene TRBV24-1; D is undetermined. Germline CDR1 is KGHDR and CDR2 is SFDVKD. The CDR3 has 14 amino acids. Trimming removed 6 bases from V and 3 bases from J, with 11 bases in between.

The chain employs TRBV6-5 and TRBJ2-2; 9 bases map to TRBD1. The CDR3 runs to 14 residues. Germline V lookup: CDR1 MNHEY, CDR2 SVGAGI. The V segment lost 6 bases and the J segment 4 bases; nucleotides outside the gene matches: 3. In DNA form, the CDR3 reads TGTGCCAGCAGGTTACAGGGGGCCACCGGGGAGCTGTTTTTT. It specifies CASRLQGATGELFF.

The gene calls are TRBV7-8 and TRBJ1-1; D may be TRBD1 (5 bases). Per the germline V gene, CDR1 is SGHVS and CDR2 is FQNEAQ. The V end lost 7 bases, the J end lost 0 bases, and 12 bases lay between the germline ends. The CDR3 is made up of 14 amino acids. This CDR3 reads CASIAGIMNTEAFF. As DNA, the CDR3 is TGTGCCAGCATCGCAGGGATCATGAACACTGAAGCTTTCTTT.

The chain employs TRBV6-1 and TRBJ2-5; 9 nucleotides align to TRBD1. From germline, CDR1 is MNHNS and CDR2 SASEGT. The V and J ends lost 0 bases and 2 bases, in that order; junction bases with no gene match: 4. This CDR3 has 16 amino acids. The CDR3 loop is CASSEAPTGGQETQYF. The CDR3 bases are TGTGCCAGCAGTGAAGCGCCGACAGGGGGACAAGAGACCCAGTACTTC.

This clone has only one observation. CDR3 sequence: CASSLVLAGYQETQYF. The CDR3 DNA sequence: TGTGCCAGCAGCTTAGTGCTAGCGGGTTACCAAGAGACCCAGTACTTC. The chain links TRBV11-3 to TRBJ2-5; 8 bases fit TRBD2. Germline trimming cut 1 base from V and 0 bases from J; bases unmatched to any gene: 4. From germline, CDR1 is SGHNT and CDR2 YENEEA. This CDR3 has 16 amino acids.

The count of this clone is one. The chain uses TRBV7-9 and TRBJ2-4; 9 nucleotides agree with TRBD2. The germline gives CDR1 SEHNR, CDR2 FQNEAQ (reference sequence). V gave up 3 bases and J gave up 6 bases; unmatched junction bases: 15. This CDR3 has 18 residues. CDR3 DNA sequence: TGTGCCAGCAGCTTGGCGGGGGATAGCGGGGGCCGTAGAAACATTCAGTACTTC. It is translated as CASSLAGDSGGRRNIQYF.

CDR3 in DNA: TGCAGTGCCTCGGGACAGATCCAGCATTTT. Amino acids: CSASGQIQHF. The V and J genes are TRBV20-1 and TRBJ1-5; 7 bases are a match to TRBD1. This CDR3 spans 10 amino acids. Losses at the gene ends were 6 bases for V and 12 bases for J; bases not matched to a gene: 5. Germline-derived CDR1 and CDR2 are DFQATT and SNEGSKA (reference sequence).

This clone has just a few counts. The chain couples TRBV11-3 to TRBJ2-7; perhaps TRBD1 as D (6 bases). In germline, CDR1 is SGHNT, CDR2 YENEEA. CDR3 length: 15 residues. Trimming removed 5 bases from V and 5 bases from J, with 19 bases in between. For the CDR3, the DNA is TGTGCCAGCAGCCCCCGTGCTGGGGGCCTTAACGAGCAGTACTTC. This sequence encodes CASSPRAGGLNEQYF.

The chain uses TRBV9 and TRBJ2-7, with 13 nucleotides matching TRBD2. The CDR3 loop spans 14 amino acids. Germline V gene lookup returns CDR1 SGDLS and CDR2 YYNGEE. V shed 6 bases and J 7 bases; nucleotides not matched to a gene: 7. The CDR3, as DNA: TGTGCCAGCAACCAAGGACTAGCGGGGGATGAGCAGTACTTC. Protein product: CASNQGLAGDEQYF.

The CDR3 region is CASSQRRQLAYGYTF. The DNA for the CDR3 is TGTGCCAGCAGCCAGAGGCGGCAGCTCGCCTATGGCTACACCTTC. The V call is TRBV3-1 (or the pseudogene TRBV3-2), the J call TRBJ1-2; no definite D call. The CDR3 has 15 residues. From germline, CDR1 is LGHDT and CDR2 YNNKEL (reference sequence). Between the trimmed V and J ends, which lost 3 bases and 4 bases, there was a span of 15 bases.

This chain connects TRBV29-1 to TRBJ1-3; D unresolved. The CDR3 is made up of 15 amino acids. Germline V gene data show CDR1 as SQVTM and CDR2 as ANQGSEA. Trimming pared 4 bases from V and 0 bases from J, leaving 13 bases between. As DNA, the CDR3 is TGCAGCGTTGTTCTTGCCCGACTCTCTGGAAACACCATATATTTT. It codes for CSVVLARLSGNTIYF.

This clone showed up just a few times. The same CDR3 can be traced to other DNA sequences in this sample. This chain uses TRBV6-5 with TRBJ2-1; 8 bases match TRBD1. Unmatched junction bases numbered 7, after V lost 2 bases and J lost 7 bases. The CDR3 runs to 15 residues. Per the germline V gene, CDR1 is MNHEY and CDR2 is SVGAGI. CDR3 loop: CASSYSWTGPNEQFF. Written as DNA, the CDR3 is TGTGCCAGCAGTTACAGCTGGACAGGGCCTAATGAGCAGTTCTTC.

This clone appeared once. V usage is TRBV11-2 and J usage is TRBJ2-5; TRBD1 matches at 12 bases. CDR1 is SGHAT and CDR2 is FQNNGV in the germline V gene. Trimming took 5 bases from V and 5 from J; bases not matched to a gene: 12. This CDR3 is 17 amino acids long. For the CDR3, the DNA is TGTGCCAGCAGCCTCGGCACGGGACAGGGGGCTGGGGAGACCCAGTACTTC. Its protein is CASSLGTGQGAGETQYF.

This clone appeared a few times. The chain uses TRBV5-1 and TRBJ1-1; possible D gene TRBD1, 5 bases. There are 13 residues in the CDR3. V lost 4 bases and J lost 1, with 8 bases in between. Germline V gene lookup returns CDR1 SGHRS and CDR2 YFSETQ. The CDR3 region has the DNA TGCGCCAGCAGCATACAGGAGAACACTGAAGCTTTCTTT. This translates into CASSIQENTEAFF.

This rearrangement joins TRBV7-2 to TRBJ1-2, with TRBD1 matching 8 bases. Trimming took 5 bases from V and 8 from J; bases not matched to a gene: 7. The CDR3 length is 13 residues. CDR1 SGHTA and CDR2 FQGNSA come from the germline V gene. The CDR3 DNA is TGTGCCAGCAGCCTGACAGGGGCTCACGGCTACACCTTC. Translated, it gives CASSLTGAHGYTF.

This chain links TRBV4-2 with TRBJ2-3; D gene uncertain. The CDR3 spans 13 residues. Trimming removed 0 bases at V and 2 bases at J, with 3 bases between. The germline gives CDR1 LGHNA, CDR2 YNFKEQ. The CDR3 coding sequence is TGTGCCAGCAGCCAAGACTACACAGATACGCAGTATTTT. Translated: CASSQDYTDTQYF.

The chain combines TRBV4-2 with TRBJ2-2; D is unclear. The V and J ends lost 1 base and 0 bases respectively, with 6 bases between them. The V gene's germline CDR1 is LGHNA and CDR2 YNFKEQ. The CDR3 sequence is 15 residues long. This CDR3 reads CASSQVTSNTGELFF. The CDR3 DNA sequence: TGTGCCAGCAGCCAAGTAACTTCGAACACCGGGGAGCTGTTTTTT.

The chain has TRBV4-1 and TRBJ1-2; D may be TRBD1 (6 bases). The V end lost 4 bases, the J end lost 6 bases, and 18 bases lay between the germline ends. There are 15 residues in the CDR3. Germline V gene data show CDR1 as MGHRA and CDR2 as YSYEKL. The CDR3 reads CASSRTTGWFDGYTF. The CDR3 region has the DNA TGCGCCAGCAGCCGAACGACAGGCTGGTTCGATGGCTACACCTTC.